This T cell receptor beta chain stems from a study of Ad26.COV2.S vaccination and SARS-CoV-2 variants. Overall study context: The authors gave Ad26.COV2.S intramuscularly, either once or twice 56 days apart.

Documented treatment: roughly 20 received Ad26.COV2.S at low or high dose, single or two shots; about 5 received placebo; per-sample allocation not given. Material that was analyzed had been drawn on day 63 after the first vaccine or placebo injection. TCRdb keeps only in-frame clones here, not all; method: immunoSEQ multiplex PCR. The sample comprises about 400,000 clones, 92% of which are singletons, and under 2% rests with the top ten. The V and J ends lost 4 bases and 9 bases respectively, with 17 bases between them. Germline CDR1 and CDR2: SGHNT and YYREEE (reference sequence). The CDR3 contains 15 residues.

The receptor comes from a person between 18 and 65 years old who received the Ad26.COV2.S COVID-19 vaccine or a placebo. The specimen was peripheral blood, collected in a trial of Ad26.COV2.S vaccine versus placebo. This chain links TRBV5-4 with TRBJ1-6, with D possibly matching TRBD1 (6 bases). CDR3 DNA sequence: TGTGCCAGCAGCGTGGACAGTTCTTCCCCTTCACCCCTCCACTTT. Protein product: CASSVDSSSPSPLHF.